Listed below are T cell receptor beta chains from one sample, sequenced in a study of T cell changes during pregnancy in multiple sclerosis. The repertoire was sequenced with immunoSEQ multiplex PCR; TCRdb's copy has only in-frame clones and lacks some. The table records approximately 100,000 clones, almost 95% of them present only once. The specimen was peripheral blood, collected after pregnancy. Receptors were obtained from a female donor with multiple sclerosis, enrolled in a pregnancy study. CDR3s include the opening cysteine and the closing phenylalanine or tryptophan. A D gene is named only where the DNA matches it firmly. The size of a clone is reported for some rows only, either as once, few or many, or as a class for expanded clones.

v_gene	j_gene	abundance	d_gene	CDR3nt	CDR3aa
TRBV10-3	TRBJ2-7	few	TRBD1	TGTGCCATCAGCTCGGACAGGGTAAGCGAGCAGTACTTC	CAISSDRVSEQYF
TRBV6-1	TRBJ2-7	-	TRBD1	TGTGCCAGCAGTGGCCGGGACAGGTGGAACGAGCAGTACTTC	CASSGRDRWNEQYF
TRBV5-6	TRBJ2-7	-	TRBD2	TGTGCCAGCAGCTTAGGGACTAGCGGGACCTACGAGCAGTACTTC	CASSLGTSGTYEQYF
TRBV7-9	TRBJ2-3	-	TRBD1	TGTGCCAGCAGCTTAGGGACAGGCCACACAGATACGCAGTATTTT	CASSLGTGHTDTQYF
TRBV28	TRBJ2-6	-	-	TGTGCCAGCAGTGTCACGGGCAGGGCCTTATCTGGGGCCAACGTCCTGACTTTC	CASSVTGRALSGANVLTF
TRBV28	TRBJ1-1	-	TRBD1	TGTGCCAGCAGCCTGGAGGGCAGGGGGCTCCCCGAAGCTTTCTTT	CASSLEGRGLPEAFF
TRBV2	TRBJ2-3	-	-	TGTGCCAGCAGTGAGGTCAGGGGTAGCACAGATACGCAGTATTTT	CASSEVRGSTDTQYF
TRBV9	TRBJ2-7	-	-	TGTGCCAGCAGCGCCGGGGACTCCTACGAGCAGTACTTC	CASSAGDSYEQYF
TRBV19	TRBJ1-4	-	-	TGTGCCAGTACCGGGACAAGGGCTAATGAAAAACTGTTTTTT	CASTGTRANEKLFF
TRBV4-1	TRBJ2-2	-	-	TGCGCCAGCAGCAGAGGATCAGCGGGCGTGAACACCGGGGAGCTGTTTTTT	CASSRGSAGVNTGELFF
TRBV4-2	TRBJ2-1	-	TRBD2	TGTGCCAGCAGCCAAGAACGGGGGGGTTACTACAATGAGCAGTTCTTC	CASSQERGGYYNEQFF
TRBV2	TRBJ2-7	few	TRBD1	TGTGCCAGTGCCAGAGGGACAGGGGCCTACGAGCAGTACTTC	CASARGTGAYEQYF
TRBV7-6	TRBJ2-7	-	TRBD1	TGTGCCAGCAGCCGGGACAGGGCCCACGAGCAGTACTTC	CASSRDRAHEQYF
TRBV7-3	TRBJ2-5	-	TRBD2	TGTGCCAGCAGCTCTGGTCTAGCGGGTAAAGAGACCCAGTACTTC	CASSSGLAGKETQYF
TRBV7-9	TRBJ1-2	-	-	TGTGCCAGCAGCCCTAGTTATCGGCTGGCGGGGGATGGCTACACCTTC	CASSPSYRLAGDGYTF
TRBV5-1	TRBJ2-5	-	TRBD1	TGCGCCAGCAGCGTGGCCGGGACAGGGCAAGAGACCCAGTACTTC	CASSVAGTGQETQYF
TRBV30	TRBJ1-2	few	-	TGTGCCTGGAGTGTAATGGGAGTAACTAACTATGGCTACACCTTC	CAWSVMGVTNYGYTF
TRBV5-1	TRBJ1-1	once	-	TGCGCCAGCAGCTTGGCAGGAATGAACACTGAAGCTTTCTTT	CASSLAGMNTEAFF
TRBV7-8	TRBJ1-1	-	-	TGTGCCAGCAGCGCGTACCCGACGGGACAGAACACTGAAGCTTTCTTT	CASSAYPTGQNTEAFF
TRBV5-4	TRBJ2-1	-	TRBD2	TGTGCCAGCAGCTCTGGGGCGGGAGGCCGCTCCCCCATCAATGAGCAGTTCTTC	CASSSGAGGRSPINEQFF
TRBV7-2	TRBJ1-3	-	-	TGTGCCAGCAGCTTATGGTGGATAGGGGTGTCTGGAAACACCATATATTTT	CASSLWWIGVSGNTIYF
TRBV5-1	TRBJ1-1	once	-	TGCGCCAGCAGCCTGGGCATGGGGGAGGACACTGAAGCTTTCTTT	CASSLGMGEDTEAFF
TRBV5-3	TRBJ1-5	once	TRBD1	TGTGCCAGAAGCTCCCGGGACAGAGGAAAGACGGGGCACAATCAGCCCCAGCATTTT	CARSSRDRGKTGHNQPQHF
TRBV23-1	TRBJ2-7	-	-	TGCGCCAGCAGTCATCTTGATCTGACAGGCCGCGGAAGAGGGTACGAGCAGTACTTC	CASSHLDLTGRGRGYEQYF
TRBV7-6	TRBJ2-1	-	TRBD2	TGTGCCAGCAGCTTAGGGACTAGCGGGAGAGATGAGCAGTTCTTC	CASSLGTSGRDEQFF
TRBV27	TRBJ2-2	once	-	TGTGCCAGCAGTTTAGGGGTGACTAGGTGGTCCACCGGGGAGCTGTTTTTT	CASSLGVTRWSTGELFF
TRBV11-3	TRBJ2-2	-	TRBD1	TGTGCCAGCAGCTTGATCCCGGGACAGGACACCGGGGAGCTGTTTTTT	CASSLIPGQDTGELFF
TRBV7-2	TRBJ1-2	-	-	TGTGCCAGCAGCTTAGATCCAGGGGACATATATGGCTACACCTTC	CASSLDPGDIYGYTF
TRBV9	TRBJ2-7	-	TRBD2	TGTGCCAGCAGCGCGGGGGGGAGCCGGGGAGACGAGCAGTACTTC	CASSAGGSRGDEQYF
TRBV19	TRBJ2-2	once	TRBD1	TGTGCCAGCGCCGTCCGACAGGGAAACACCGGGGAGCTGTTTTTT	CASAVRQGNTGELFF
TRBV4-1	TRBJ1-3	-	TRBD1	TGCGCCAGCAGCCAGGACAGGGGGTCGGGAAACACCATATATTTT	CASSQDRGSGNTIYF
TRBV10-2	TRBJ2-7	-	TRBD2	TGCGCCAGCAGGACTAGCGGGAGCTCCTACGAGCAGTACTTC	CASRTSGSSYEQYF
TRBV2	TRBJ1-1	-	TRBD1	TGTGCCAGCAGTGCACAGGGGGGGACTGAAGCTTTCTTT	CASSAQGGTEAFF
TRBV5-1	TRBJ1-1	-	TRBD1	TGCGCCAGCAGCTTAACAGGGGTACCCACTGAAGCTTTCTTT	CASSLTGVPTEAFF
TRBV5-4	TRBJ1-3	few	-	TGTGCCAGCAGCTTCAGGGGAAACACCATATATTTT	CASSFRGNTIYF
TRBV19	TRBJ1-2	-	TRBD1	TGTGCCAGTAGTGACAGGGGAGGCTATGGCTACACCTTC	CASSDRGGYGYTF
TRBV7-9	TRBJ2-7	-	-	TGTGCCAGCAGCTTAGGGGGGGGCGACGAGCAGTACTTC	CASSLGGGDEQYF
TRBV7-2	TRBJ1-4	once	TRBD1	TGTGCCAGCAGATCAGACAGGGGGGCCGGGAAACTGTTTTTT	CASRSDRGAGKLFF
TRBV27	TRBJ1-2	-	TRBD1	TGTGCCAGCAGTCCCAGCCCGGACAGGAACTATGGCTACACCTTC	CASSPSPDRNYGYTF
TRBV2	TRBJ2-7	once	-	TGTGCCAGCAGGGGTCTAGGGGTCGCCTACGAGCAGTACTTC	CASRGLGVAYEQYF
TRBV7-9	TRBJ1-1	-	-	TGTGCCAGCAGCTTACAGGCTCTGAACACTGAAGCTTTCTTT	CASSLQALNTEAFF
TRBV5-1	TRBJ1-2	-	-	TGCGCCAGCAGCTTGGGAGGCGGGGTCTATGGCTACACCTTC	CASSLGGGVYGYTF
TRBV6-6	TRBJ1-2	-	TRBD1	TGTGCCAGCAGCCCTACAGGGGTCCCCTATGGCTACACCTTC	CASSPTGVPYGYTF
TRBV2	TRBJ2-3	-	TRBD2	TGTGCCAGCAGTGAAGTAGGACTAGCGGGGGATACGCAGTATTTT	CASSEVGLAGDTQYF
TRBV6-5	TRBJ2-7	-	TRBD1	TGTGCCAGCAGTTCCCCCCGACAGGGTACCCGCCTCGAGCAGTACTTC	CASSSPRQGTRLEQYF
TRBV5-8	TRBJ2-7	-	-	TGTGCCAGCAGCTTGGAACGGGGTAGCCGTGGTTCCTACGAGCAGTACTTC	CASSLERGSRGSYEQYF
TRBV5-1	TRBJ2-1	-	TRBD1	TGCGCCAGCAGCTGGACAGGGGTTAGCTCCTACAATGAGCAGTTCTTC	CASSWTGVSSYNEQFF
TRBV5-8	TRBJ2-7	-	TRBD1	TGTGCCAGCAGCTACGGACAGGGAACACCCTACGAGCAGTACTTC	CASSYGQGTPYEQYF
TRBV5-3	TRBJ1-5	-	-	TGTGCCAGAAGCTTGTATGTTAGGACTCGCGGTCAGCCCCAGCATTTT	CARSLYVRTRGQPQHF
TRBV7-8	TRBJ2-2	-	TRBD1	TGTGCCAGCAGCTCCAGGACAGGTTTGACCGGGGAGCTGTTTTTT	CASSSRTGLTGELFF
TRBV14	TRBJ2-5	-	TRBD1	TGTGCCAGCAGCTCTAGTACAGGGGAAACCCAAGAGACCCAGTACTTC	CASSSSTGETQETQYF
TRBV15	TRBJ2-7	-	-	TGTGCCACCAGCAGAGATCGCTCGGACTTACTCTCCTACGAGCAGTACTTC	CATSRDRSDLLSYEQYF
TRBV25-1	TRBJ1-4	-	-	TGTGCCAGCAGGTCCCCTGGGCAGGGAAGGAATGAAAAACTGTTTTTT	CASRSPGQGRNEKLFF
TRBV9	TRBJ2-1	-	-	TGTGCCAGCAGCTTCAATCAATTGGGGCACAATGAGCAGTTCTTC	CASSFNQLGHNEQFF
TRBV7-6	TRBJ2-7	-	-	TGTGCCAGCAGTCTGGACAGACCCTACGAGCAGTACTTC	CASSLDRPYEQYF
TRBV2	TRBJ2-2	-	-	TGTTGCGGAGCGTTTCATAACACCGGGGAGCTGTTTTTT	CCGAFHNTGELFF
TRBV19	TRBJ1-5	-	-	TGTGCCAGTAGTCCCTGGGGCTGGCCCCCAGATCAGCCCCAGCATTTT	CASSPWGWPPDQPQHF
TRBV5-1	TRBJ2-5	once	TRBD1	TGCGCCAGCAACCGTAACAGGGGGATGGAGACCCAGTACTTC	CASNRNRGMETQYF
TRBV28	TRBJ1-5	-	TRBD1	TGTGCCAGCAGCCTACAGGGGGGATTAGATCAGCCCCAGCATTTT	CASSLQGGLDQPQHF
TRBV6-6	TRBJ1-5	once	-	TGTGCCAGCAGTTACTCTAGAGGGATGAGCAATCAGCCCCAGCATTTT	CASSYSRGMSNQPQHF